These 31 T cell receptor beta chains originate from one sample sequenced in a study of blood T cell repertoires in COVID-19. The repertoire was sequenced with immunoSEQ multiplex PCR; TCRdb's copy has only in-frame clones and lacks some. The sample has over 90,000 clones; 88% are singletons. Material for sequencing was peripheral blood. These TCRs come from a human donor in a cohort sampled during active COVID-19.

CDR3 DNA: TGTGCAAGTCGCATCCTGGGGGGATATGGCTACACCTTC. It is translated as CASRILGGYGYTF. The chain uses TRBV12-2 and TRBJ1-2. TRBV12-2 is shown as a pseudogene. The CDR3 length is 13 residues.

This sequence joins TRBV28 and TRBJ2-3; 9 bases align to TRBD1. With 6 bases clipped from V and 0 bases from J, the junction kept 7 bases outside the gene matches. The CDR3 spans 16 residues. Germline V gene data show CDR1 as MDHEN and CDR2 as SYDVKM. The CDR3: CASSAIGQGSTDTQYF. CDR3 coding DNA: TGTGCCAGCAGCGCTATAGGACAGGGGAGCACAGATACGCAGTATTTT.

This sequence joins TRBV5-1 and TRBJ2-5; TRBD1 matches 8 bases. This CDR3 is built from 13 residues. Losses at the gene ends were 8 bases for V and 2 bases for J; bases not matched to a gene: 5. The germline CDR1 and CDR2 sequences are SGHRS and YFSETQ. CDR3: CASRTGTQETQYF. The CDR3 region has the DNA TGCGCCAGTCGGACAGGGACACAAGAGACCCAGTACTTC.

This chain links TRBV11-2 with TRBJ2-2; a possible D gene is TRBD1 (5 bases). V shed 5 bases and J shed 0 bases, with 13 bases lying between them. The length of the CDR3 is 16 residues. Germline-derived CDR1 and CDR2 are SGHAT and FQNNGV. This chain's CDR3 is CASSRPRDSNTGELFF. The DNA of the CDR3 is TGTGCCAGCAGCCGACCCAGGGATTCGAACACCGGGGAGCTGTTTTTT.

This chain joins TRBV9 and TRBJ2-2; TRBD2 is a possible D gene (6 bases). This CDR3 has 17 residues. Per germline, CDR1 SGDLS and CDR2 YYNGEE. Trimming took off 0 bases at V and 7 bases at J, with 19 bases between the two ends. The CDR3: CASSVEDSGGVDGELFF. The DNA of the CDR3 is TGTGCCAGCAGCGTAGAGGATAGCGGCGGAGTGGACGGGGAGCTGTTTTTT.

The sample holds a few counts of this clone. The genes are TRBV15 and TRBJ1-2; D not certain. Trimming removed 0 bases from V and 4 bases from J, with 9 bases in between. The germline V gene encodes CDR1 LNHNV and CDR2 YYDKDF (reference sequence). The length of the CDR3 is 14 residues. The CDR3 is CATSRDPAGYGYTF. The DNA of the CDR3 is TGTGCCACCAGCAGAGATCCCGCGGGCTATGGCTACACCTTC.

The chain employs TRBV27 and TRBJ2-1, with 9 bases aligning to TRBD2. Germline lookup yields CDR1 MNHEY and CDR2 SMNVEV (reference sequence). The length of the CDR3 is 15 residues. The V and J ends lost 2 bases and 4 bases, in that order; junction bases with no gene match: 3. The CDR3 DNA reads TGTGCCAGCAGTTTACGGCTAGCGGGGTACAATGAGCAGTTCTTC. Amino acids: CASSLRLAGYNEQFF.

The chain joins TRBV7-8 to TRBJ2-5; weak D call: TRBD1 (6 bases). The V and J ends lost 5 bases and 2 bases respectively, with 12 bases between them. Germline V gene data show CDR1 as SGHVS and CDR2 as FQNEAQ. This CDR3 contains 14 residues. CDR3 DNA sequence: TGTGCCAGCAGCCCAGGACAGAGGCAAGAGACCCAGTACTTC. As protein: CASSPGQRQETQYF.

The rearrangement uses TRBV27 and TRBJ2-7, with D possibly matching TRBD1 (7 bases). The CDR3 sequence is 15 residues long. CDR1 MNHEY and CDR2 SMNVEV come from the germline V gene (reference sequence). The V end lost 7 bases, the J end lost 3 bases, and 19 bases lay between the germline ends. CDR3 in DNA: TGTGCCAGCAACGCCAGGGGGGCAGGGGGCTACGAGCAGTACTTC. It is translated as CASNARGAGGYEQYF.

V usage is TRBV11-2 and J usage is TRBJ1-1, with 10 nucleotides matching TRBD1. Germline V gives CDR1 SGHAT, CDR2 FQNNGV. The CDR3 is 15 residues long. J was trimmed by 4 bases and V by 7 bases; bases with no gene match: 9. The CDR3 nucleotides read TGTGCCAGCACCTTGGGGACAGGGGTTTCCACTGAAGCTTTCTTT. Its protein is CASTLGTGVSTEAFF.

The V call is TRBV11-2, the J call TRBJ1-1; the D is unclear. The CDR3 runs 16 residues. Between the trimmed V and J ends, which lost 1 base and 1 base, there was a span of 13 bases. CDR1 is SGHAT, CDR2 FQNNGV, per germline. The CDR3 nucleotides are TGTGCCAGCAGCTTAGTCATGGGTTGGAGGAACACTGAAGCTTTCTTT. Translated: CASSLVMGWRNTEAFF.

The rearrangement uses TRBV5-1 and TRBJ1-1, with 7 bases identical to TRBD1. The CDR3 contains 15 residues. Germline trimming cut 7 bases from V and 0 bases from J; bases unmatched to any gene: 9. The germline V gene has CDR1 SGHRS and CDR2 YFSETQ. CDR3 sequence (DNA): TGCGCCAGCGCCCGACAGGGTTCCATGAACACTGAAGCTTTCTTT. Protein sequence: CASARQGSMNTEAFF.

The rearrangement joins TRBV6-5 to TRBJ2-7; 7 positions agree with TRBD1. The junction had 8 bases not matched to a gene; V was cut back by 4 bases and J by 8 bases. CDR1 and CDR2 (germline): MNHEY, SVGAGI. The CDR3 sequence is 13 residues long. The CDR3 loop reads CASSSGTVVQQYF. The CDR3 DNA is TGTGCCAGCAGTTCCGGGACAGTTGTTCAGCAGTACTTC.

V usage is TRBV18 and J usage is TRBJ1-1; D remains unclear. V was cut by 1 base and J by 1 base, with 10 bases left in between. Germline CDR1 and CDR2: KGHSH and LQKENI. The CDR3 has 15 residues. The CDR3: CASSPREITNTEAFF. CDR3 coding DNA: TGTGCCAGCTCACCACGGGAGATAACGAACACTGAAGCTTTCTTT.

V gene TRBV19 combines with J gene TRBJ1-1; 9 bases align to TRBD1. The V segment lost 5 bases and the J segment 11 bases; nucleotides outside the gene matches: 9. The CDR3 has 13 amino acids. Germline values: CDR1 LNHDA, CDR2 SQIVND (reference sequence). As DNA, the CDR3 is TGTGCCAGTAGTTCCCAGGGCGGGACAGGGGCTTTCTTT. It codes for CASSSQGGTGAFF.

The gene calls are TRBV7-9 and TRBJ2-3; 9 bases match TRBD1. Germline-derived CDR1 and CDR2 are SEHNR and FQNEAQ (reference sequence). The CDR3 has 14 amino acids. The CDR3 loop is CASSGQGYTDTQYF. As DNA, the CDR3 is TGTGCTTCCTCCGGACAGGGGTACACAGATACGCAGTATTTT.

This clone was recorded a few times. J is TRBJ1-5 and V is TRBV11-2; 10 bases map to TRBD1. CDR1 SGHAT and CDR2 FQNNGV come from the germline V gene. Trimming removed 5 bases from V and 3 bases from J; junction bases left unmatched: 4. The CDR3 is made up of 15 amino acids. The CDR3 here is CASSADRGLNQPQHF. The CDR3 nucleotides are TGTGCCAGCAGCGCCGACAGGGGGCTCAATCAGCCCCAGCATTTT.

The chain carries TRBV5-1 and TRBJ1-1; D is undetermined. Trimming shortened V by 4 bases and J by 6 bases, and 16 bases separated the two germline ends. CDR1 is SGHRS, CDR2 YFSETQ, per germline. CDR3 size: 14 residues. The CDR3, as DNA: TGCGCCAGCAGCCCCCCGAGTTCGGCGGCTGAAGCTTTCTTT. Encoded protein: CASSPPSSAAEAFF.

The CDR3 loop reads CASISETVNTGELFF. The CDR3 nucleotides read TGTGCCAGCATCTCGGAGACAGTGAACACCGGGGAGCTGTTTTTT. The chain combines TRBV2 with TRBJ2-2; perhaps TRBD1 as D (5 bases). The CDR3 is 15 residues long. With 7 bases removed from V and 1 base from J, the gap between germline ends came to 13 bases. Germline lookup yields CDR1 SNHLY and CDR2 FYNNEI.

In its sample, this clone was seen once. The J gene is TRBJ1-2, the V gene TRBV6-5, with D possibly matching TRBD1 (6 bases). Trimming took off 10 bases at V and 3 bases at J, with 15 bases between the two ends. Germline V gene lookup returns CDR1 MNHEY and CDR2 SVGAGI. CDR3 length equals 13 residues. CDR3 sequence: CATSRGADYGYTF. The CDR3, as DNA: TGTGCCACCTCGCGGGGGGCGGACTATGGCTACACCTTC.

This chain connects TRBV7-9 to TRBJ1-1; the D is unclear. Germline lookup yields CDR1 SEHNR and CDR2 FQNEAQ (reference sequence). The CDR3 is 12 amino acids. V shed 3 bases and J shed 4 bases, with 6 bases lying between them. This CDR3 reads CASSLGSTEAFF. CDR3 in DNA: TGTGCCAGCAGCTTGGGGAGCACTGAAGCTTTCTTT.

The chain joins TRBV19 to TRBJ1-4; D gene ambiguous. Germline-derived CDR1 and CDR2 are LNHDA and SQIVND (reference sequence). V lost 5 bases and J lost 0, with 13 bases in between. The CDR3 loop spans 16 amino acids. CDR3 sequence (DNA): TGTGCCAGTAGTCCGCAAACCGCGACAACTAATGAAAAACTGTTTTTT. Translated, it gives CASSPQTATTNEKLFF. Full variable domain (rest looked up from reference TRBV19 and TRBJ1-4): DGGITQSPKYLFRKEGQNVTLSCEQNLNHDAMYWYRQDPGQGLRLIYYSQIVNDFQKGDIAEGYSVSREKKESFPLTVTSAQKNPTAFYLCASSPQTATTNEKLFFGSGTQLSVL.

This chain links TRBV10-3 with TRBJ2-1; 10 nucleotides align to TRBD1. This CDR3 contains 15 residues. Trimming removed 4 bases from V and 4 bases from J; junction bases left unmatched: 4. Germline values: CDR1 ENHRY, CDR2 SYGVKD. CDR3 in DNA: TGTGCCATCAGTGCCGGGACAGGGGATTACAATGAGCAGTTCTTC. It codes for CAISAGTGDYNEQFF.

J is TRBJ1-1 and V is TRBV6-4; 9 bases agree with TRBD1. V dropped 4 bases and J dropped 4; count of bases not matched to a gene: 4. This CDR3 region has 14 residues. Germline V gives CDR1 MRHNA, CDR2 SNTAGT. This chain's CDR3 is CASSVEQGATEAFF. In DNA form, the CDR3 reads TGTGCCAGCAGTGTGGAACAGGGGGCCACTGAAGCTTTCTTT.

CDR3 DNA sequence: TGCGCCAGCAGCCCGGGACTAGCGGGCACCCCCGGGGAGCTGTTTTTT. Residues: CASSPGLAGTPGELFF. The rearrangement joins TRBV5-1 to TRBJ2-2; TRBD2 matches at 12 bases. CDR3 size: 16 residues. The V gene's germline CDR1 is SGHRS and CDR2 YFSETQ. V shed 4 bases and J 6 bases; nucleotides not matched to a gene: 7.

The chain is built from TRBV28 and TRBJ1-6; 8 nucleotides match TRBD1. Trimming removed 6 bases from V and 7 bases from J; junction bases left unmatched: 8. This CDR3 has 15 amino acids. Germline-derived CDR1 and CDR2 are MDHEN and SYDVKM. The CDR3 sequence: CASRSETGVNSPLHF. CDR3 sequence (DNA): TGTGCCAGCAGGAGCGAGACAGGGGTAAATTCACCCCTCCACTTT.

A single count supports this clone. The V and J genes are TRBV6-5 and TRBJ2-2; 9 bases fit TRBD1. Trimming cost V 6 bases and J 5 bases; bases outside gene matches: 7. The V gene's germline CDR1 is MNHEY and CDR2 SVGAGI. The CDR3 has 15 amino acids. CDR3 residues: CASSAGQGWTGELFF. As DNA, the CDR3 is TGTGCCAGCAGCGCGGGACAGGGTTGGACCGGGGAGCTGTTTTTT.

V usage is TRBV30 and J usage is TRBJ2-3, with 9 bases lining up with TRBD1. Germline loops: CDR1 GTSNPN, CDR2 SVGIG (reference sequence). The CDR3 length is 17 residues. Trimming took 2 bases from V and 0 from J; bases not matched to a gene: 9. The CDR3 protein is CAWSLGQGPTSTDTQYF. For the CDR3, the DNA is TGTGCCTGGAGTTTGGGACAGGGACCCACTAGCACAGATACGCAGTATTTT.

The chain is built from TRBV9 and TRBJ2-5; 7 nucleotides agree with TRBD1. V lost 2 bases and J lost 1; bases outside the gene matches: 11. Germline V gives CDR1 SGDLS, CDR2 YYNGEE. CDR3 size: 17 residues. The CDR3 sequence: CASSVTPGRGSQETQYF. DNA of the CDR3: TGTGCCAGCAGCGTGACCCCGGGCAGGGGGTCCCAAGAGACCCAGTACTTC.

This clone has only a few counts. This chain connects TRBV18 to TRBJ1-2; no clear D. The germline CDR1 and CDR2 sequences are KGHSH and LQKENI. The V end lost 2 bases, the J end lost 1 base, and 8 bases lay between the germline ends. The CDR3 sequence is 14 residues long. The CDR3 DNA is TGTGCCAGCTCACCAGCAGAAATTAACTATGGCTACACCTTC. Residues: CASSPAEINYGYTF.

The chain couples TRBV4-2 to TRBJ2-7, with 8 bases matching TRBD2. Germline V gives CDR1 LGHNA, CDR2 YNFKEQ. CDR3 size: 16 residues. V shed 0 bases, J shed 5 bases, and the junction held 9 bases outside the gene matches. CDR3 region: CASSQDPGRGDDEQYF. CDR3 nucleotide sequence: TGTGCCAGCAGCCAAGACCCGGGGCGGGGGGACGACGAGCAGTACTTC.